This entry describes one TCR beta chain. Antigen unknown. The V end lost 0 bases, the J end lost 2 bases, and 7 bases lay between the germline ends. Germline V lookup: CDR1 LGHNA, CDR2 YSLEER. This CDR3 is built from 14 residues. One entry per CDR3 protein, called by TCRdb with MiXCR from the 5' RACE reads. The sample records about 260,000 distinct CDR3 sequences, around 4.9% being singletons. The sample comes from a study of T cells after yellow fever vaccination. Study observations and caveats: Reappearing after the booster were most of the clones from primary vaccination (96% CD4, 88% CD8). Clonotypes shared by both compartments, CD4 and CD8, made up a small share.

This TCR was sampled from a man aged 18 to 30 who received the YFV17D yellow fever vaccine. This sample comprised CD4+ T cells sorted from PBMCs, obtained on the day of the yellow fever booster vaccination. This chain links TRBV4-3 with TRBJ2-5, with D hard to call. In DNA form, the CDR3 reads TGCGCCAGCAGCCAAGATAAAGCGCAAGAGACCCAGTACTTC. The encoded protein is CASSQDKAQETQYF.